The T cell receptor beta chain under discussion was sequenced for a study of blood T cells in healthy people across ages. The authors ran a second PCR of about 6 to 11 cycles using a sample-barcoded 5' primer and a J-beta primer mix. TCRdb independently ran MiXCR on the 5' RACE reads; one entry per CDR3 protein. The data contain hundreds of thousands of distinct CDR3 sequences, about 52% of them singletons. Germline V gives CDR1 DFQATT, CDR2 SNEGSKA (reference sequence). This CDR3 contains 14 residues. Comments on this clonotype: What it binds is not known.

Regarding the study as a whole: The unsorted PBMCs prevented any conclusive comparison of naive versus antigen-experienced cells. Percentage of naive T cells showed a strong correlation with TCR beta diversity.

The sequence was collected from a woman aged 60-75 years in good health. Sequencing used blood. The rearrangement uses TRBV20-1 and TRBJ2-5, with TRBD2 matching over 9 bases. TRBJ2-7 explains the end of the DNA better; the J call may be wrong. Here the CDR3 reads CSASNPSGVNEQYF. The CDR3 DNA reads TGCAGTGCTAGTAACCCTAGCGGGGTGAACGAGCAGTACTTC.